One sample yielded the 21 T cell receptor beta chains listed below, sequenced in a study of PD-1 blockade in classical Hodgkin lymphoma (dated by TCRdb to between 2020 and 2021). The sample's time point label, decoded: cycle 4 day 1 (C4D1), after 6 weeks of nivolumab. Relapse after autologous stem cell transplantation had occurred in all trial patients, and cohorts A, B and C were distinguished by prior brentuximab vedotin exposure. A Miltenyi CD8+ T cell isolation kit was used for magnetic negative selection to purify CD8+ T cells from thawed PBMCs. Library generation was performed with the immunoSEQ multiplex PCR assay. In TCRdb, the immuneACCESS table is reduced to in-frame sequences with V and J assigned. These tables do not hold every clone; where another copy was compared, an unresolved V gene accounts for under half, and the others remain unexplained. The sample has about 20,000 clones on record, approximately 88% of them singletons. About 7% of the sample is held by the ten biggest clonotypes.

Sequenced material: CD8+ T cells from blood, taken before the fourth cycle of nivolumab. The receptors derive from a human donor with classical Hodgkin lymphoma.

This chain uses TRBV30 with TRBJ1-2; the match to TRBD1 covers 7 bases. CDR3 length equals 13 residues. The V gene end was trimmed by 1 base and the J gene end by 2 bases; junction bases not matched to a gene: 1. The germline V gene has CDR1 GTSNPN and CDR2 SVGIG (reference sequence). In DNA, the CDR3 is TGTGCCTGGAGTGAGACAGGGAACTATGGCTACACCTTC. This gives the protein CAWSETGNYGYTF.

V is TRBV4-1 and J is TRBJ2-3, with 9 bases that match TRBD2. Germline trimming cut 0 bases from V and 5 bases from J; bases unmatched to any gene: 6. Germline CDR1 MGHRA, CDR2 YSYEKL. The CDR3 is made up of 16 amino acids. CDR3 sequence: CASSQEAGGSIDTQYF. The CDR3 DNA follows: TGCGCCAGCAGCCAAGAAGCGGGGGGCTCGATAGATACGCAGTATTTT.

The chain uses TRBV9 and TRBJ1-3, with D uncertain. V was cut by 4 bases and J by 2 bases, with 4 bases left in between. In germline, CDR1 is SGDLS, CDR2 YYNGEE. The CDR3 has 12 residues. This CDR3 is CASSPPGNTIYF. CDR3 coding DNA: TGTGCCAGCAGCCCTCCTGGAAACACCATATATTTT.

DNA for the CDR3: TGTGCCAGCAGCCCAGAGGGTACAGATACGCAGTATTTT. Translation gives CASSPEGTDTQYF. The V gene is TRBV5-4, the J gene TRBJ2-3, with D tentatively TRBD2 (5 bases). CDR1 and CDR2 from the germline V gene are SGHNT and YYREEE (reference sequence). This CDR3 is 13 amino acids long. V lost 4 bases, J lost 3 bases, and 9 bases lay in between.

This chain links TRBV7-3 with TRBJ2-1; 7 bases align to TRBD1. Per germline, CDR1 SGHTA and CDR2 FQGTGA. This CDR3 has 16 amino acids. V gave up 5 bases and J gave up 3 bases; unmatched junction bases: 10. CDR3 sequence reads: CASSPSTGQHYNEQFF. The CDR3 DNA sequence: TGTGCCAGCAGCCCTAGTACGGGACAGCACTACAATGAGCAGTTCTTC. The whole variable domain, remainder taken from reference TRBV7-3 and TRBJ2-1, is GAGVSQTPSNKVTEKGKYVELRCDPISGHTALYWYRQSLGQGPEFLIYFQGTGAADDSGLPNDRFFAVRPEGSVSTLKIQRTERGDSAVYLCASSPSTGQHYNEQFFGPGTRLTVL.

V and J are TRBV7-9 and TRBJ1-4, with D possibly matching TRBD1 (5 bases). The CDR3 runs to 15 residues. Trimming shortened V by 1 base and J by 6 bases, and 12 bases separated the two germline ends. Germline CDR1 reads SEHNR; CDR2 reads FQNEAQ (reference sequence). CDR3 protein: CASSLGDGGYEKLFF. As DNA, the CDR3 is TGTGCCAGCAGCTTAGGGGACGGAGGGTATGAAAAACTGTTTTTT.

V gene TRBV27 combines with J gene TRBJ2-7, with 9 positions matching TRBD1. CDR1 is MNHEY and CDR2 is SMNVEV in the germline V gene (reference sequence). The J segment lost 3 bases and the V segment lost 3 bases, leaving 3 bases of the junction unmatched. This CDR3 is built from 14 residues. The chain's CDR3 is CASSFETGGYEQYF. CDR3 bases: TGTGCCAGCAGTTTCGAGACAGGGGGCTACGAGCAGTACTTC.

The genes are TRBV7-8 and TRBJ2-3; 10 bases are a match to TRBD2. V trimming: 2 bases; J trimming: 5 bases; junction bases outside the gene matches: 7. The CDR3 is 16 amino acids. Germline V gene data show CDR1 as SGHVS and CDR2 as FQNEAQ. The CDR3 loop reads CASSLSSGGDGDTQYF. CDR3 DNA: TGTGCCAGCAGCTTATCTAGCGGGGGCGATGGAGATACGCAGTATTTT.

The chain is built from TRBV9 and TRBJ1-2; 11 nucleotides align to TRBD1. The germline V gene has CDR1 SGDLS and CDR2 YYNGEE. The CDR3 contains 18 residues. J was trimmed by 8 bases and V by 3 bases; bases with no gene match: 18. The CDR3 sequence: CASSGTRDRGTWFEGYTF. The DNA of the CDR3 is TGTGCCAGCAGCGGGACCCGGGACAGGGGGACATGGTTCGAGGGCTACACCTTC.

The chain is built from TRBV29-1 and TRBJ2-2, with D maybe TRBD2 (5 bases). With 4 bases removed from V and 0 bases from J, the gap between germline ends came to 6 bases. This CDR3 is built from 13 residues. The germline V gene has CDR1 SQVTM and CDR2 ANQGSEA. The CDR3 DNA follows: TGCAGCGTTGGGACTTCGAACACCGGGGAGCTGTTTTTT. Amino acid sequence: CSVGTSNTGELFF.

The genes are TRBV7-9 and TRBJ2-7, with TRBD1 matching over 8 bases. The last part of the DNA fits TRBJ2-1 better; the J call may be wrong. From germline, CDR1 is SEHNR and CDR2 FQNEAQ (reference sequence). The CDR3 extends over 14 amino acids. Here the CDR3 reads CASSSRQGHNEQFF. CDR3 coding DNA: TGTGCCAGCAGCTCCAGACAGGGGCATAATGAGCAGTTCTTC.

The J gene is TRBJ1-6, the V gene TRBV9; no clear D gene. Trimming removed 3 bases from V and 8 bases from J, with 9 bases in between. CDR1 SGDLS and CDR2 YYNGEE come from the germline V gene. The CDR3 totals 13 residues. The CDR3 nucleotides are TGTGCCAGCAGCGCAGGTTTTGATTCACCCCTCCACTTT. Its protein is CASSAGFDSPLHF.

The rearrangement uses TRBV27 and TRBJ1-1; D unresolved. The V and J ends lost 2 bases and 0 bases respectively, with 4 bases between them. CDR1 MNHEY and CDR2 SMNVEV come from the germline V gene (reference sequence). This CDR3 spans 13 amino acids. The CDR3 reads CASSLDMNTEAFF. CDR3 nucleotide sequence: TGTGCCAGCAGTTTAGACATGAACACTGAAGCTTTCTTT.

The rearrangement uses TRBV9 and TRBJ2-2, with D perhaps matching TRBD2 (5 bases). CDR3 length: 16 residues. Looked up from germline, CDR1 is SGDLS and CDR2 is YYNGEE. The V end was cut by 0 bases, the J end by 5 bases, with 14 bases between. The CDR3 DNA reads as TGTGCCAGCAGCGTAGTATCTGTTCGGGAAACCGGGGAGCTGTTTTTT. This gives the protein CASSVVSVRETGELFF. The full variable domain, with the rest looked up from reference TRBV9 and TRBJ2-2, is DSGVTQTPKHLITATGQRVTLRCSPRSGDLSVYWYQQSLDQGLQFLIQYYNGEERAKGNILERFSAQQFPDLHSELNLSSLELGDSALYFCASSVVSVRETGELFFGEGSRLTVL.

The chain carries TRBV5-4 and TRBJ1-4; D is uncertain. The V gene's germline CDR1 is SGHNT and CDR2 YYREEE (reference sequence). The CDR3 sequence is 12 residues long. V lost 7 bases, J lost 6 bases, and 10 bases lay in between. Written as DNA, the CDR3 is TGTGCCAGCTCGTGGACCCATGAAAAACTGTTTTTT. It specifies CASSWTHEKLFF.

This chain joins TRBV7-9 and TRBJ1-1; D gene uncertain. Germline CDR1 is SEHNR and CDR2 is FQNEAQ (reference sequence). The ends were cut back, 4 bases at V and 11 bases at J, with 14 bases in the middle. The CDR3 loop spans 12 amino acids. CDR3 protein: CASSSIAQYAFF. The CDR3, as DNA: TGTGCCAGCAGCTCGATAGCGCAGTACGCTTTCTTT.

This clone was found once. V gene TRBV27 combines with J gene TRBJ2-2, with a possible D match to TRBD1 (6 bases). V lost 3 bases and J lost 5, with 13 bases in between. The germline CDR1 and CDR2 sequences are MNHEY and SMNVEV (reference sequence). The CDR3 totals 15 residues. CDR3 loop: CASSFQGQVTGELFF. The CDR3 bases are TGTGCCAGCAGTTTTCAGGGGCAAGTGACCGGGGAGCTGTTTTTT.

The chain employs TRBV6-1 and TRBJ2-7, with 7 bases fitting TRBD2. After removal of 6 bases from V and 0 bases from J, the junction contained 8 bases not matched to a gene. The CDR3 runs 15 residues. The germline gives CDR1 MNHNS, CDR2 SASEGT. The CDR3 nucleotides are TGTGCCAGCAGACTGACTAGCCGGGGCTCCTACGAGCAGTACTTC. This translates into CASRLTSRGSYEQYF.

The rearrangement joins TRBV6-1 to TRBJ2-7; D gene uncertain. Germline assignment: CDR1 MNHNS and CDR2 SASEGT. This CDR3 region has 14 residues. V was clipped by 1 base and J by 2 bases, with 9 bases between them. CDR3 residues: CASSEGGHPYEQYF. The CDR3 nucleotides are TGTGCCAGCAGTGAAGGGGGTCACCCCTACGAGCAGTACTTC.

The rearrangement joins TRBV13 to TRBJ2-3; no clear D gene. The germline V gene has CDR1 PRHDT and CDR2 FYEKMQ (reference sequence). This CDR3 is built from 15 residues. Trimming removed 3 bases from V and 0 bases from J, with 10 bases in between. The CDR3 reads CASSLSFSSTDTQYF. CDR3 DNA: TGTGCCAGCAGCTTGAGCTTCTCTAGCACAGATACGCAGTATTTT.

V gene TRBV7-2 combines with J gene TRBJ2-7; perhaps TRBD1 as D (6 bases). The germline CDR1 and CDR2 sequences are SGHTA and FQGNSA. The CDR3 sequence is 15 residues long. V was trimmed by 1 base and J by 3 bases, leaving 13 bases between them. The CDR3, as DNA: TGTGCCAGCAGCTTAGGATCAGGGGACCTCTACGAGCAGTACTTC. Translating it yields CASSLGSGDLYEQYF.